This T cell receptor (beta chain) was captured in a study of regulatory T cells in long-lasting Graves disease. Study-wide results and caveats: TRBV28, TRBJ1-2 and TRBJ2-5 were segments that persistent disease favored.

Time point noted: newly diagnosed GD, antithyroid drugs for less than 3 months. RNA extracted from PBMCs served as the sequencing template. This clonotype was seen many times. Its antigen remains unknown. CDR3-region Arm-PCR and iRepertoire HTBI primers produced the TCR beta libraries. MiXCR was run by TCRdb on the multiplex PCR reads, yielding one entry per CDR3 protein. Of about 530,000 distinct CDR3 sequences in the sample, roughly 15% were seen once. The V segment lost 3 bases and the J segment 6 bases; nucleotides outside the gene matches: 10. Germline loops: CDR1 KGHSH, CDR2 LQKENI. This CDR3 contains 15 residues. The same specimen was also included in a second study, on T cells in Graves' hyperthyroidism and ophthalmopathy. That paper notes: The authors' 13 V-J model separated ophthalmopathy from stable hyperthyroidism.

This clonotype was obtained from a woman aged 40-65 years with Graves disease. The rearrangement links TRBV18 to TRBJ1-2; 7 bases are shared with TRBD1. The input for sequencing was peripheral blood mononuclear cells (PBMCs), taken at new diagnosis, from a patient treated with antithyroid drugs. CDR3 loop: CASSPRTGGLDGYTF. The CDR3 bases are TGTGCCAGCTCACCCAGGACAGGTGGGCTTGATGGCTACACCTTC.